These T cell receptor beta chains were read from a single sample in a study of blood T cell repertoires in COVID-19. The data were produced by immunoSEQ multiplex PCR, yet TCRdb's version contains in-frame clones alone and is incomplete. The repertoire holds a few hundred thousand clones, with 84% as singletons. The specimen was peripheral blood. The receptors here all came from a woman aged 55-69 years who had recovered from COVID-19. The CDR3 runs from the conserved cysteine through the conserved F or W. The D gene is left open where the match is weak. Rows give clone size only sometimes, using once, few, many, or a class for an expanded clone.

D	V	size	J	CDR3	DNA
TRBD1	TRBV5-1	-	TRBJ2-1	CASSSGTGGNNEQFF	TGCGCCAGCAGCTCCGGGACAGGGGGCAACAATGAGCAGTTCTTC
-	TRBV5-5	-	TRBJ1-3	CASSLVGTGYGNTIYF	TGTGCCAGCAGCTTAGTTGGCACAGGGTATGGAAACACCATATATTTT
-	TRBV5-4	-	TRBJ2-5	CASSKDRYQETQYF	TGTGCCAGCAGCAAGGACAGATACCAAGAGACCCAGTACTTC
-	TRBV14	-	TRBJ2-5	CASSPLMTALQETQYF	TGTGCCAGCAGCCCTCTAATGACAGCCCTTCAAGAGACCCAGTACTTC
-	TRBV18	-	TRBJ1-2	CASSPGSPRSSSNGYTF	TGTGCCAGCTCACCAGGGAGTCCCAGAAGCAGCAGCAATGGCTACACCTTC
-	TRBV2	-	TRBJ1-2	CASSEAVNYGYTF	TGTGCCAGCAGTGAGGCGGTTAACTATGGCTACACCTTC
TRBD1	TRBV2	-	TRBJ1-1	CASSEGTGGGTEAFF	TGTGCCAGCAGCGAAGGGACAGGGGGCGGCACTGAAGCTTTCTTT
TRBD1	TRBV12-3/TRBV12-4	once	TRBJ2-7	CASGSGTGDEQYF	TGTGCCAGCGGTTCCGGGACAGGGGACGAGCAGTACTTC
TRBD1	TRBV6-5	once	TRBJ1-1	CASRGGQETEAFF	TGTGCCAGCAGGGGGGGACAGGAGACTGAAGCTTTCTTT
TRBD1	TRBV27	-	TRBJ2-3	CASSMTGSRTDTQYF	TGTGCCAGCAGTATGACAGGGTCCCGCACAGATACGCAGTATTTT
-	TRBV19	-	TRBJ1-2	CASSRLTGINYGYTF	TGTGCCAGTAGTCGTTTAACAGGAATTAACTATGGCTACACCTTC
TRBD2	TRBV19	-	TRBJ2-5	CASSIDSGGKTQYF	TGTGCCAGTAGTATAGATAGCGGGGGAAAGACCCAGTACTTC